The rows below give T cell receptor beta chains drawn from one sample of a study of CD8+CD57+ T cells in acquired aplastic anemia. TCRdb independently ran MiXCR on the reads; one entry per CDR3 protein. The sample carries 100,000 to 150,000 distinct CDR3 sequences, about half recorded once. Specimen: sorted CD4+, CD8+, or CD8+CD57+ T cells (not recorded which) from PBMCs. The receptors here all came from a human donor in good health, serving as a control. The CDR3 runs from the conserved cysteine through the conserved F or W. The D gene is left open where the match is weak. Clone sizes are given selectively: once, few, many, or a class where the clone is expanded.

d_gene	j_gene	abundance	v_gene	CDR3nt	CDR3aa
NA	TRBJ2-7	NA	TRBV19	TGTGCCAGTAGTATTGGATTTCAGGGACGCGAGCAGTACTTC	CASSIGFQGREQYF
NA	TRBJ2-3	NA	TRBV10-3	TGTGCCATCAGTAAATTTTCAGATACGCAGTATTTT	CAISKFSDTQYF
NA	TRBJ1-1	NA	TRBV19	TGTGCCAGTAGTCCCACACAGGCGTACTTGGAAGCTTTCTTT	CASSPTQAYLEAFF
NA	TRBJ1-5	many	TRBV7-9	TGTGCCAGCAGCCGCCCTGAGGGAGGCAATCAGCCCCAGCATTTT	CASSRPEGGNQPQHF
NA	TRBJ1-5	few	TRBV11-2	TGTGCCAGCAGCTTAGATCTGGGTCAGGGGCGATATAACAATCAGCCCCAGCATTTT	CASSLDLGQGRYNNQPQHF
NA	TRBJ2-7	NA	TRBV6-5	TGTGCCAGCAGTTACGGGGGCGGCGAGCAGTACTTC	CASSYGGGEQYF
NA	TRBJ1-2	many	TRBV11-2	TGTGCCAGCAGCGCCCTGACAGGCCGACAAAGATCTAACTATGGCTACACCTTC	CASSALTGRQRSNYGYTF
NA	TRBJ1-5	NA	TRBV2	TGTGCCAGCAGCCCCCTCGCCGGGGTTAATCAGCCCCAGCATTTT	CASSPLAGVNQPQHF
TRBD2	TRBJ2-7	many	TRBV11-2	TGTGCCAGCAGCTTAGGGGTAGCGGGGGCCCTCTACGAGCAGTACTTC	CASSLGVAGALYEQYF
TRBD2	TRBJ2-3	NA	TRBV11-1	TGTGCCAGCAGCTTACAGGCGGGAGAAACAGATACGCAGTATTTT	CASSLQAGETDTQYF
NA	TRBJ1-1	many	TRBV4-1	TGCGCCAGCAGCCAAGTAGGGGGGACGAACACTGAAGCTTTCTTT	CASSQVGGTNTEAFF
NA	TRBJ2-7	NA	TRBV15	TGTGCCACCAGCAGAGGCACGACCTACGAGCAGTACTTC	CATSRGTTYEQYF
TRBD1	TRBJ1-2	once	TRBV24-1	TGTGCCACCAGTCAGGGGGACTATGGCTACACCTTC	CATSQGDYGYTF
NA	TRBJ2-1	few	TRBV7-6	TGTGCCAGCAGCTTAGCCGTCTACAATGAGCAGTTCTTC	CASSLAVYNEQFF
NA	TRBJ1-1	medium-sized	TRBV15	TGTGCCACCAGCAGAGATGATTTTGTGGTAGCTTTCTTT	CATSRDDFVVAFF
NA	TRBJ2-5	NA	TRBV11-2	TGTGCCAGCAGCTTGCGTAGGGGCCTTGAGACCCAGTACTTC	CASSLRRGLETQYF
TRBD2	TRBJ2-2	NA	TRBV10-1	TGCGCCAGCAACCTTAGACTAGCGGGGACGGATGGTACCGGGGAGCTGTTTTTT	CASNLRLAGTDGTGELFF
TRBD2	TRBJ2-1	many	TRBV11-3	TGTGCCAGCAGCTCGAGGACTAGTGGGCTGTTCTTC	CASSSRTSGLFF
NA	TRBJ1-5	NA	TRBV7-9	TGTGCCAGCAGCTTAGACGAGGGGCAGCCCCAGCATTTT	CASSLDEGQPQHF
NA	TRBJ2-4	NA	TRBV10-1	TGCGCCAGCATTAAAGGGCCCAACAAAAACATTCAGTACTTC	CASIKGPNKNIQYF